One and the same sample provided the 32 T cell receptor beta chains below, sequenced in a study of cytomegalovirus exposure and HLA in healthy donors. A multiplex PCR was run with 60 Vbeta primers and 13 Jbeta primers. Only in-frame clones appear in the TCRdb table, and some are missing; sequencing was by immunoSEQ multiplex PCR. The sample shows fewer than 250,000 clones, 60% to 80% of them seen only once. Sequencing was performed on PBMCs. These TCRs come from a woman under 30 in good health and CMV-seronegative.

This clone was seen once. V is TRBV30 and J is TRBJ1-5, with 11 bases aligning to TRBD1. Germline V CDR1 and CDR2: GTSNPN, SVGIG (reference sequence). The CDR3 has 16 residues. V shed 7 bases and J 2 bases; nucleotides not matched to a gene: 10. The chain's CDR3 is CASGTGGRSGNQPQHF. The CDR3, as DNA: TGTGCCTCTGGGACAGGGGGGAGGTCGGGCAATCAGCCCCAGCATTTT. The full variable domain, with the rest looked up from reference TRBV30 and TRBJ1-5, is SQTIHQWPATLVQPVGSPLSLECTVEGTSNPNLYWYRQAAGRGLQLLFYSVGIGQISSEVPQNLSASRPQDRQFILSSKKLLLSDSGFYLCASGTGGRSGNQPQHFGDGTRLSIL.

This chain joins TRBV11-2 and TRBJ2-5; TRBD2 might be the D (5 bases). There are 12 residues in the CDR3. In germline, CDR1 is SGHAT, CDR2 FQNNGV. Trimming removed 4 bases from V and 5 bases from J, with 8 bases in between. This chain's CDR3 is CASSSGWETQYF. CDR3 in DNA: TGTGCCAGCAGCTCGGGGTGGGAGACCCAGTACTTC.

CDR3 sequence (DNA): TGTGCCAGCAGTGAAAGGGGGTTATCCTATGGCTACACCTTC. Translating gives CASSERGLSYGYTF. The V gene is TRBV6-1, the J gene TRBJ1-2, with TRBD1 as a possible D gene (6 bases). The CDR3 covers 14 residues. Trimming shortened V by 2 bases and J by 4 bases, and 11 bases separated the two germline ends. Germline CDR1 MNHNS, CDR2 SASEGT.

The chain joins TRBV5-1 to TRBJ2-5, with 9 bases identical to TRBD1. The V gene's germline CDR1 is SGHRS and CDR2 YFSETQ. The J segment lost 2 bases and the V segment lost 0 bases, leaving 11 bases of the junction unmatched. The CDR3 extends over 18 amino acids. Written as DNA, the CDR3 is TGCGCCAGCAGCTTGGTAGGGACAGGGAGAGATTTACAAGAGACCCAGTACTTC. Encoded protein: CASSLVGTGRDLQETQYF.

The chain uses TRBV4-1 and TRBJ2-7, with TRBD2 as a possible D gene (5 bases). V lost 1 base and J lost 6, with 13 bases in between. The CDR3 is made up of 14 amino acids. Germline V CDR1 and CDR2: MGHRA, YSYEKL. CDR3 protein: CASSQGTGVSEQYF. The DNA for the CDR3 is TGCGCCAGCAGCCAAGGGACTGGGGTTTCCGAGCAGTACTTC.

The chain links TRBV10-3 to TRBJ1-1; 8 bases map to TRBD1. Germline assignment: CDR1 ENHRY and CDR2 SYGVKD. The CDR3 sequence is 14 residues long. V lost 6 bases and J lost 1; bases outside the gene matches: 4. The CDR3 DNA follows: TGTGCCATCAGGAAGGACAGGGAGAACACTGAAGCTTTCTTT. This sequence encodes CAIRKDRENTEAFF.

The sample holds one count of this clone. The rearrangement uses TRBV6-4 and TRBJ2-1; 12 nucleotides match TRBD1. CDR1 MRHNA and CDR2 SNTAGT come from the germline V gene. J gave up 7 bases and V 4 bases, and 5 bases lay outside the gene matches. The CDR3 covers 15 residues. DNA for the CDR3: TGTGCCAGCAGTGCTCCGGGACAGGGGGCAAATGAGCAGTTCTTC. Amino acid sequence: CASSAPGQGANEQFF.

CDR3 nucleotide sequence: TGCGCCAGCAGCGCACGACAGGGTGAGTACACTGAAGCTTTCTTT. This gives the protein CASSARQGEYTEAFF. The rearrangement uses TRBV5-1 and TRBJ1-1; 7 bases map to TRBD1. Unmatched junction bases numbered 9, after V lost 4 bases and J lost 3 bases. The CDR3 length is 15 residues. CDR1 and CDR2 from the germline V gene are SGHRS and YFSETQ.

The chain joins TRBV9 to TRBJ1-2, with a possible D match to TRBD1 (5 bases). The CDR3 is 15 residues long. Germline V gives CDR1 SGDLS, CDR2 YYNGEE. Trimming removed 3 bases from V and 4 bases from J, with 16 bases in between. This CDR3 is CASSEGADRFYGYTF. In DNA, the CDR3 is TGTGCCAGCAGCGAAGGTGCCGACAGATTCTATGGCTACACCTTC. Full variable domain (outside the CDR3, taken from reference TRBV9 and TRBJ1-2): DSGVTQTPKHLITATGQRVTLRCSPRSGDLSVYWYQQSLDQGLQFLIQYYNGEERAKGNILERFSAQQFPDLHSELNLSSLELGDSALYFCASSEGADRFYGYTFGSGTRLTVV.

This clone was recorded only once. The CDR3 nucleotides read TGTGCCAGCAGCCCCGCAGGGGGATATGAGCAGTTCTTC. Amino acids: CASSPAGGYEQFF. The chain employs TRBV11-2 and TRBJ2-1; 7 nucleotides match TRBD1. The length of the CDR3 is 13 residues. V lost 5 bases, J lost 8 bases, and 6 bases stayed unmatched. Germline V lookup: CDR1 SGHAT, CDR2 FQNNGV.

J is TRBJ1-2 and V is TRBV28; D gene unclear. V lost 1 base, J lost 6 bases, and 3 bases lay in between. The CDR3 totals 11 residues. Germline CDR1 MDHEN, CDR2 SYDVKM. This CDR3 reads CASSLSDGYTF. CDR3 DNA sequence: TGTGCCAGCAGTTTATCGGATGGCTACACCTTC.

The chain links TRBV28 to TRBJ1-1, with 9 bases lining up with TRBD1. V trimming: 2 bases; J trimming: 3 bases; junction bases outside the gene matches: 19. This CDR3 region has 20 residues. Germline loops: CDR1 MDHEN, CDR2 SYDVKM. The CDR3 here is CASSLTVGQGKAREDTEAFF. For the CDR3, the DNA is TGTGCCAGCAGTTTAACAGTAGGACAGGGGAAGGCCCGTGAGGACACTGAAGCTTTCTTT.

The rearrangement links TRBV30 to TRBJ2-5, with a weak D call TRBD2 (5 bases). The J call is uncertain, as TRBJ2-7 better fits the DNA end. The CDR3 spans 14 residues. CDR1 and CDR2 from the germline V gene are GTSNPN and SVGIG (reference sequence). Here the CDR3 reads CAWCGGGPRYEQYF. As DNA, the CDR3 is TGTGCCTGGTGTGGAGGAGGTCCGCGCTACGAGCAGTACTTC.

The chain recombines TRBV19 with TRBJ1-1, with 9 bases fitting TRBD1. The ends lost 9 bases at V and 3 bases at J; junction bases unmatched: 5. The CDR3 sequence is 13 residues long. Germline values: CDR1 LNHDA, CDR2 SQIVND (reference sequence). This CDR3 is CASARDRDTEAFF. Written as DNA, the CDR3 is TGTGCCAGCGCCCGGGACAGGGACACTGAAGCTTTCTTT.

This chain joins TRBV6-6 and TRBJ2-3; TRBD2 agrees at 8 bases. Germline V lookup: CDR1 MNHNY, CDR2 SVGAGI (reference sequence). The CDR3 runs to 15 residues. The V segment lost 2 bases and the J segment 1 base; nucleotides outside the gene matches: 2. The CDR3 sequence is CASSYAAGGTDTQYF. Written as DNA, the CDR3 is TGTGCCAGCAGTTACGCAGCGGGGGGCACAGATACGCAGTATTTT.

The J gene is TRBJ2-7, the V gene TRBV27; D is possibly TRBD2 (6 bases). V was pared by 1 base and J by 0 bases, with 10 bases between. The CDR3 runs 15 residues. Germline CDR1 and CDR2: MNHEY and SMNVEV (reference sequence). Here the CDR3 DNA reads TGTGCCAGCAGTTTATTAGGGAGGCTCTCCTACGAGCAGTACTTC. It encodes CASSLLGRLSYEQYF.

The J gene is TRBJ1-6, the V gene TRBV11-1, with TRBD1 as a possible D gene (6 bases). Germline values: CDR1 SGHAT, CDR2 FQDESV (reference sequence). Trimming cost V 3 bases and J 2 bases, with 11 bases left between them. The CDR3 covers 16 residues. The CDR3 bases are TGTGCCAGCAGCTTTAACAGGGTGCCCTATAATTCACCCCTCCACTTT. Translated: CASSFNRVPYNSPLHF.

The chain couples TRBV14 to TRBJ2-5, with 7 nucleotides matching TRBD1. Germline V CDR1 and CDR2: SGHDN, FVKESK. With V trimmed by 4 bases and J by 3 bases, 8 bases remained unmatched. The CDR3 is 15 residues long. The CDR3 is CASSPTGLSEETQYF. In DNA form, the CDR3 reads TGTGCCAGCAGCCCGACAGGGTTGAGTGAAGAGACCCAGTACTTC.

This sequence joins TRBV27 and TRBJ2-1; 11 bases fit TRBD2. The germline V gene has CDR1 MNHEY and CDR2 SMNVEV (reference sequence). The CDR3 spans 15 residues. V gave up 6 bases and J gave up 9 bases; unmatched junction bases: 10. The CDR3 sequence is CASRWRLAGFGEQFF. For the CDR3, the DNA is TGTGCCAGCAGGTGGAGACTAGCGGGATTCGGTGAGCAGTTCTTC.

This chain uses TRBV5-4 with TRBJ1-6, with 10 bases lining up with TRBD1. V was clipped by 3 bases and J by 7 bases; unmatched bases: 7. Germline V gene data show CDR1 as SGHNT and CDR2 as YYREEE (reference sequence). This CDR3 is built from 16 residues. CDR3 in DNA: TGTGCCAGCAGCTGGGGACAGGGGATGGGGAATTCACCCCTCCACTTT. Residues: CASSWGQGMGNSPLHF.

CDR3 amino acids: CASSAAYEQYF. The CDR3 region has the DNA TGTGCCAGCAGCGCGGCCTACGAGCAGTACTTC. The V and J genes are TRBV7-3 and TRBJ2-7, with no clear D. Germline loops: CDR1 SGHTA, CDR2 FQGTGA. Trimming left V 5 bases short and J 2 bases short, with 4 bases between. This CDR3 has 11 residues.

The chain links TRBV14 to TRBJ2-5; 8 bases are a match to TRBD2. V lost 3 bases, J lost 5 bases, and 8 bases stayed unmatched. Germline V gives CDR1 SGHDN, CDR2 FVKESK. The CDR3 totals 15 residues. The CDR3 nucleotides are TGTGCCAGCAGCCATCTCGGGGGGGCTGGTGAGACCCAGTACTTC. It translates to CASSHLGGAGETQYF.

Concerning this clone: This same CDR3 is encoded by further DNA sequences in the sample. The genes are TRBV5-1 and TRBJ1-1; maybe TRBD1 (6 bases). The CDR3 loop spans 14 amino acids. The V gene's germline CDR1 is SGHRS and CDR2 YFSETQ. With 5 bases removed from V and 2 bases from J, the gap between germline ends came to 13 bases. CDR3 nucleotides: TGCGCCAGCAGGGCGACAGGAACTAACACTGAAGCTTTCTTT. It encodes CASRATGTNTEAFF.

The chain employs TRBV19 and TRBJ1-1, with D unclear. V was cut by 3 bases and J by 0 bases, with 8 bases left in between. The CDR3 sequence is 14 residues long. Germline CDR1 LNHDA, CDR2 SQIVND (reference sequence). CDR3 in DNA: TGTGCCAGTAGTATCATCGGGATGAACACTGAAGCTTTCTTT. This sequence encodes CASSIIGMNTEAFF.

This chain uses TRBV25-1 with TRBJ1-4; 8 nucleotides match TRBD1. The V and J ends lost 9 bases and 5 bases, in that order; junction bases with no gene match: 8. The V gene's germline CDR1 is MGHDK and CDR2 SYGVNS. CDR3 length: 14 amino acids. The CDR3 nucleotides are TGTGCCAGTTCTGACAGGGGACAAAATGAAAAACTGTTTTTT. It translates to CASSDRGQNEKLFF.

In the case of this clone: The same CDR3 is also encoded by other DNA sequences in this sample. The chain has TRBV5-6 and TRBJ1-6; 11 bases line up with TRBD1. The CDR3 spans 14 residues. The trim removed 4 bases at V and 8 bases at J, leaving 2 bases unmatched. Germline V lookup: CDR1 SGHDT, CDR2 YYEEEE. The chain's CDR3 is CASSGDRGDSPLHF. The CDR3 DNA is TGTGCCAGCAGCGGGGACAGGGGGGATTCACCCCTCCACTTT.

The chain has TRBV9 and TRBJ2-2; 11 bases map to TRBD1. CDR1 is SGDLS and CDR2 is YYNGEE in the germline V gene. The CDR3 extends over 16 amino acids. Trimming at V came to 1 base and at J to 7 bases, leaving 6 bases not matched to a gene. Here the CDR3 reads CASSVRGTGGIGELFF. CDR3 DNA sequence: TGTGCCAGCAGCGTAAGGGGGACAGGGGGTATCGGGGAGCTGTTTTTT. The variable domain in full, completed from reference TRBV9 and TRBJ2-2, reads DSGVTQTPKHLITATGQRVTLRCSPRSGDLSVYWYQQSLDQGLQFLIQYYNGEERAKGNILERFSAQQFPDLHSELNLSSLELGDSALYFCASSVRGTGGIGELFFGEGSRLTVL.

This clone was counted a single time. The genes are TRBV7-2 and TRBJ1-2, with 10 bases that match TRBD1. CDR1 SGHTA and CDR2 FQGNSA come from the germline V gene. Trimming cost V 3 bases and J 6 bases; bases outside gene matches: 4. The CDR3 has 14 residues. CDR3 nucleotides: TGTGCCAGCAGCTTTCGACAGGGGGCGCATGGCTACACCTTC. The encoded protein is CASSFRQGAHGYTF.

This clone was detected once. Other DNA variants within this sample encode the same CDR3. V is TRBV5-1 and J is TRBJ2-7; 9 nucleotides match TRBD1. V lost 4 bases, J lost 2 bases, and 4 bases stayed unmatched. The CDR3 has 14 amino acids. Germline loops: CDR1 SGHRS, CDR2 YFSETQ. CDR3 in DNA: TGCGCCAGCAGCCCGGGACAGGGCGCCTACGAGCAGTACTTC. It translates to CASSPGQGAYEQYF.

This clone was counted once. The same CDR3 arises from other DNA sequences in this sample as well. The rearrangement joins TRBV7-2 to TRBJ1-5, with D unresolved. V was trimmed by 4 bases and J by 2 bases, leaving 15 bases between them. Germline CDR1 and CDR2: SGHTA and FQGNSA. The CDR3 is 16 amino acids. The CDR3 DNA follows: TGTGCCAGCAGCTCTCCCGGAGGGATGGGCAATCAGCCCCAGCATTTT. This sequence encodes CASSSPGGMGNQPQHF.

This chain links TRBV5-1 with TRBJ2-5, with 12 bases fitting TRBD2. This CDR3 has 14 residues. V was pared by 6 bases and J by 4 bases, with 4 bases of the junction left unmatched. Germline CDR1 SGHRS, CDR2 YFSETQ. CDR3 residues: CASTSGRVGETQYF. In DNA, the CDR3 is TGCGCCAGCACTAGCGGGAGGGTTGGAGAGACCCAGTACTTC.

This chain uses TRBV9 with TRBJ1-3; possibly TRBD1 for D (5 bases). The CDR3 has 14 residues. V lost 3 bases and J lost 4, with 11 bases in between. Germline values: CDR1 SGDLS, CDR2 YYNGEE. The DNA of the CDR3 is TGTGCCAGCAGCGGGGGGGGGTCAGGAAACACCATATATTTT. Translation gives CASSGGGSGNTIYF.